The rows below give T cell receptor beta chains drawn from one sample of a study of beta chain features in type 1 diabetes. Data came from immunoSEQ multiplex PCR; TCRdb stores just in-frame clones and leaves some out. There are roughly 150,000 clones in the sample; less than 9.5% occur only once, and roughly 2.5% lies in the top ten. The sequencing input was central memory CD4+ T cells from blood. These receptors all come from a woman in her late teens or twenties in good health. Each CDR3 is given with its conserved first and last residue. D genes are given only for firm matches. The listing skips clone size in some rows; elsewhere it reads once, few, many or a size class.

D: -
size: many
V: TRBV11-3
J: TRBJ2-7
DNA: TGTGCCAGCAGCTCGACTAGCTCCTACGAGCAGTACTTC
CDR3: CASSSTSSYEQYF

D: -
size: -
V: TRBV30
J: TRBJ2-3
DNA: TGTGCCTGGAAGCAGAACGGGAGATTGGCGGATACGCAGTATTTT
CDR3: CAWKQNGRLADTQYF

D: TRBD1
size: -
V: TRBV7-2
J: TRBJ1-2
DNA: TGTGCCAGCAGCTTAGTTGCAGGGGGCGATGGCTACACCTTC
CDR3: CASSLVAGGDGYTF

D: -
size: few
V: TRBV5-1
J: TRBJ2-1
DNA: TGCGCCAGCAGCTTGGAAGACAGGATGGTCTACAATGAGCAGTTCTTC
CDR3: CASSLEDRMVYNEQFF

D: -
size: -
V: TRBV15
J: TRBJ1-4
DNA: TGTGCCACCAGCAGAGGAGTTAATGAAAAACTGTTTTTT
CDR3: CATSRGVNEKLFF

D: -
size: many
V: TRBV7-2
J: TRBJ1-5
DNA: TGTGCCAGCAGCGACAGCTATCAGCCCCAGCATTTT
CDR3: CASSDSYQPQHF

D: TRBD1
size: few
V: TRBV4-2
J: TRBJ2-7
DNA: TGTGCCAGCAGCCGGGGACAGGTCTCCTACGAGCAGTACTTC
CDR3: CASSRGQVSYEQYF

D: -
size: few
V: TRBV29-1
J: TRBJ2-3
DNA: TGCAGCGTTTCTTCCGGTCCCGCAGATACGCAGTATTTT
CDR3: CSVSSGPADTQYF

D: -
size: -
V: TRBV18
J: TRBJ1-5
DNA: TGTGCCAGCTCACCAGACGGATTCGGGCAGCCCCAGCATTTT
CDR3: CASSPDGFGQPQHF

D: TRBD1
size: few
V: TRBV7-2
J: TRBJ1-6
DNA: TGTGCCAGCAGCAAGTCCGGGACAGGGGTTTATAATTCACCCCTCCACTTT
CDR3: CASSKSGTGVYNSPLHF

D: -
size: many
V: TRBV11-1
J: TRBJ2-7
DNA: TGTGCCAGCAGCCCCGGAGGCGGATTGTACGAGCAGTACTTC
CDR3: CASSPGGGLYEQYF

D: -
size: -
V: TRBV4-1
J: TRBJ2-1
DNA: TGCGCCAGCAGCCAAGAAGGACTCCTCTACAATGAGCAGTTCTTC
CDR3: CASSQEGLLYNEQFF

D: -
size: many
V: TRBV27
J: TRBJ1-5
DNA: TGTGCCAGCAGTTTATACCCGCCGCCAGGGAGCAATCAGCCCCAGCATTTT
CDR3: CASSLYPPPGSNQPQHF

D: -
size: -
V: TRBV2
J: TRBJ2-4
DNA: TGTGCCAGCAGTGATTCCCTAGCCAAAAACATTCAGTACTTC
CDR3: CASSDSLAKNIQYF

D: TRBD1
size: -
V: TRBV29-1
J: TRBJ1-2
DNA: TGCAGCGTTGAAGAACAGGGGGCAGGCTATGGCTACACCTTC
CDR3: CSVEEQGAGYGYTF

D: TRBD2
size: few
V: TRBV7-6
J: TRBJ2-5
DNA: TGTGCCAGCAGCCTATTAGCGGGGGGACAAGAGACCCAGTACTTC
CDR3: CASSLLAGGQETQYF

D: TRBD1
size: -
V: TRBV4-3
J: TRBJ2-2
DNA: TGCGCCAGCAGCCAAGAGGGGGGACAGGGGGCAGCCGGGGAGCTGTTTTTT
CDR3: CASSQEGGQGAAGELFF

D: TRBD2
size: -
V: TRBV11-2
J: TRBJ2-3
DNA: TGTGCCAGCAGCCTCGGGACTAGCCCCACTAGCACAGATACGCAGTATTTT
CDR3: CASSLGTSPTSTDTQYF

D: TRBD2
size: few
V: TRBV29-1
J: TRBJ2-4
DNA: TGCAGCGTTGAACCTAGCGGGACGGCCAAAAACATTCAGTACTTC
CDR3: CSVEPSGTAKNIQYF

D: TRBD1
size: -
V: TRBV5-1
J: TRBJ2-5
DNA: TGCGCCAGCAGCCAGGGACAGGCTAGGGAGACCCAGTACTTC
CDR3: CASSQGQARETQYF

D: TRBD1
size: few
V: TRBV30
J: TRBJ1-5
DNA: TGTGCCTGGAGTCGAAGGGGGCTTTTTCAGCCCCAGCATTTT
CDR3: CAWSRRGLFQPQHF

D: TRBD1
size: -
V: TRBV4-3
J: TRBJ2-5
DNA: TGCGCCAGCAGCCAAGATTTGCAGGGGGTGGGAGAGACCCAGTACTTC
CDR3: CASSQDLQGVGETQYF

D: TRBD2
size: -
V: TRBV7-9
J: TRBJ2-3
DNA: TGTGCCAGCAGCCAAGGCAGCGGGGGTTTTAGCACAGATACGCAGTATTTT
CDR3: CASSQGSGGFSTDTQYF

D: -
size: -
V: TRBV7-9
J: TRBJ1-2
DNA: TGTGCCAGCAGTCTCGACAGGCCTCCCTATGGCTACACCTTC
CDR3: CASSLDRPPYGYTF

D: TRBD1
size: few
V: TRBV19
J: TRBJ2-1
DNA: TGTGCCAGTAGCTCCCTCGGGGACAGGGACCATGAGCAGTTCTTC
CDR3: CASSSLGDRDHEQFF

D: -
size: -
V: TRBV30
J: TRBJ1-1
DNA: TGTGCCTGGAGAAGAATGGGAGGAACTGAAGCTTTCTTT
CDR3: CAWRRMGGTEAFF

D: TRBD2
size: -
V: TRBV19
J: TRBJ2-7
DNA: TGTGCCAGTCGCCGGCTAGCGGACGACTCCTACGAGCAGTACTTC
CDR3: CASRRLADDSYEQYF

D: TRBD2
size: few
V: TRBV9
J: TRBJ2-3
DNA: TGTGCCAGCAGTTTGTCTAGCGGGAGTAGCACAGATACGCAGTATTTT
CDR3: CASSLSSGSSTDTQYF

D: TRBD2
size: -
V: TRBV6-1
J: TRBJ2-1
DNA: TGTGCCAGCAGTCCGGGGGGGCTGAATGAGCAGTTCTTC
CDR3: CASSPGGLNEQFF

D: TRBD1
size: few
V: TRBV7-9
J: TRBJ1-2
DNA: TGTGCCAGCAGCCAAACAGGGGCTGGCTACACCTTC
CDR3: CASSQTGAGYTF

D: -
size: few
V: TRBV6-5
J: TRBJ1-2
DNA: TGTGCCAGCAGTTACCCGGGGAGTGGCGGCTACACCTTC
CDR3: CASSYPGSGGYTF

D: -
size: many
V: TRBV6-6
J: TRBJ2-4
DNA: TGTGCCAGCAGTCTACCCCAGGGAAACATTCAGTACTTC
CDR3: CASSLPQGNIQYF

D: -
size: -
V: TRBV20-1
J: TRBJ2-5
DNA: TGCAGCTACAGGGGGGGGGAGACCCAGTACTTC
CDR3: CSYRGGETQYF

D: -
size: few
V: TRBV11-1
J: TRBJ1-6
DNA: TGTGCCAGCAGCTTAGATCTCCCTCCCCTCCACTTT
CDR3: CASSLDLPPLHF

D: -
size: few
V: TRBV6-5
J: TRBJ2-7
DNA: TGTGCCAGCAGCTCTCGAAACACCTACGAGCAGTACTTC
CDR3: CASSSRNTYEQYF

D: -
size: -
V: TRBV19
J: TRBJ1-2
DNA: TGTGCCAGTTCCCGCGAGGGCTACTTC
CDR3: CASSREGYF

D: -
size: -
V: TRBV6-5
J: TRBJ1-2
DNA: TGTGCCAGCGGGGGGGGGTCGCTGGGCTACACCTTC
CDR3: CASGGGSLGYTF

D: -
size: -
V: TRBV20-1
J: TRBJ1-1
DNA: TGCAGTGCTACCGGAGGATGGCAAGCTTTCTTT
CDR3: CSATGGWQAFF

D: -
size: few
V: TRBV7-3
J: TRBJ2-7
DNA: TGTGCCAGCAGCTCTGAGATGGCCTACGAGCAGTACTTC
CDR3: CASSSEMAYEQYF

D: -
size: -
V: TRBV5-1
J: TRBJ2-3
DNA: TGCGCCAGCAGTTTTGGAATGGGGGCCGGGACGCAGTATTTT
CDR3: CASSFGMGAGTQYF

D: -
size: -
V: TRBV7-9
J: TRBJ1-2
DNA: TGTGCCAGCAGCTTAGGGATTACAGGGCTTAGGGGCTACACCTTC
CDR3: CASSLGITGLRGYTF

D: TRBD2
size: few
V: TRBV7-9
J: TRBJ2-7
DNA: TGTGCCAGCAGATCAGGACTAGCGGGAGGGTACGAGCAGTACTTC
CDR3: CASRSGLAGGYEQYF

D: -
size: -
V: TRBV19
J: TRBJ2-5
DNA: TGTGCCAGTAGTATGAGCCTCCAAGAGACCCAGTACTTC
CDR3: CASSMSLQETQYF

D: -
size: few
V: TRBV14
J: TRBJ2-5
DNA: TGTGCCAGCAGCCAAGTCCGGGGGGAGACCCAGTACTTC
CDR3: CASSQVRGETQYF

D: TRBD2
size: few
V: TRBV9
J: TRBJ2-3
DNA: TGTGCCAGCTCGTCAGCGGGGTACACAGATACGCAGTATTTT
CDR3: CASSSAGYTDTQYF

D: TRBD1
size: -
V: TRBV5-4
J: TRBJ2-1
DNA: TGTGCCAGCAGCCCGGTGCCGGGACAGGGAGCCAATGAGCAGTTCTTC
CDR3: CASSPVPGQGANEQFF

D: -
size: -
V: TRBV4-2
J: TRBJ2-5
DNA: TGTGCCACAGGTGGCGGGGAGGCAGAGACCCAGTACTTC
CDR3: CATGGGEAETQYF

D: -
size: few
V: TRBV27
J: TRBJ2-2
DNA: TGTGCCAGCAGTTTAAGGGGCCCCTCTACAGCCGGGGAGCTGTTTTTT
CDR3: CASSLRGPSTAGELFF

D: -
size: few
V: TRBV25-1
J: TRBJ2-5
DNA: TGTGCCAGCAGTGTAGGAGTCCAAGAGACCCAGTACTTC
CDR3: CASSVGVQETQYF

D: -
size: few
V: TRBV2
J: TRBJ2-1
DNA: TGTGCCAGCAGTGTTAGCCCCAGCAAGTTCTTC
CDR3: CASSVSPSKFF

D: TRBD1
size: few
V: TRBV7-3
J: TRBJ1-2
DNA: TGTGCCAGCAGCTTAGGGACAGGGGGGGATGGCTACACCTTC
CDR3: CASSLGTGGDGYTF

D: TRBD1
size: -
V: TRBV11-3
J: TRBJ2-1
DNA: TGTGCCAGCAGTCGACAGGGCAGTACTGAGCAGTTCTTC
CDR3: CASSRQGSTEQFF

D: -
size: few
V: TRBV19
J: TRBJ1-5
DNA: TGTGCCAGTAATCTACAGAGAGATCAGCCCCAGCATTTT
CDR3: CASNLQRDQPQHF

D: TRBD1
size: -
V: TRBV2
J: TRBJ1-4
DNA: TGTGCCACCTCCGGACAGGGTTGGGAAAAACTGTTTTTT
CDR3: CATSGQGWEKLFF

D: TRBD2
size: few
V: TRBV29-1
J: TRBJ2-5
DNA: TGCAGCGTCAACCATCTAGCGGAGCCCCAGGCCCAGTACTTC
CDR3: CSVNHLAEPQAQYF

D: -
size: few
V: TRBV7-3
J: TRBJ2-2
DNA: TGTGCCAGCAGCTTAGGGGACACGGGCACCGGGGAGCTGTTTTTT
CDR3: CASSLGDTGTGELFF

D: -
size: few
V: TRBV18
J: TRBJ1-1
DNA: TGTGCCAGCTCACCCGGCAGGGAAAACACTGAAGCTTTCTTT
CDR3: CASSPGRENTEAFF

D: -
size: -
V: TRBV4-1
J: TRBJ2-7
DNA: TGCGCCAGCAGCCAAGTCCAGGGTGACTACGAGCAGTACTTC
CDR3: CASSQVQGDYEQYF

D: -
size: few
V: TRBV7-8
J: TRBJ2-1
DNA: TGTGCCAGCAGCCCGAGCTCCTACAATGAGCAGTTCTTC
CDR3: CASSPSSYNEQFF

D: -
size: -
V: TRBV28
J: TRBJ2-3
DNA: TGTGCCAGCAGTCCCCTCCTAGCGTCGACTAGCACAGATACGCAGTATTTT
CDR3: CASSPLLASTSTDTQYF